Presented here are 13 T cell receptor beta chains from one specimen sequenced in a study of blood T cell repertoires in COVID-19. Clones were sequenced by immunoSEQ multiplex PCR, and TCRdb holds only the in-frame ones, with some missing. The table lists some 250,000 clones, approximately 90% of them singletons. Specimen: PBMCs or T cells enriched from blood (not recorded which). Receptors were obtained from a middle-aged woman with acute COVID-19.

The chain links TRBV2 to TRBJ2-2, with D maybe TRBD2 (5 bases). V lost 7 bases, J lost 3 bases, and 9 bases lay in between. This CDR3 is built from 13 residues. Looked up from germline, CDR1 is SNHLY and CDR2 is FYNNEI. CDR3 in amino acids: CASTEGYTGELFF. DNA of the CDR3: TGTGCCAGCACCGAGGGATACACCGGGGAGCTGTTTTTT.

The J gene is TRBJ1-2, the V gene TRBV19; D is perhaps TRBD1 (6 bases). The germline V gene has CDR1 LNHDA and CDR2 SQIVND (reference sequence). The CDR3 contains 14 residues. Trimming took off 4 bases at V and 4 bases at J, with 13 bases between the two ends. CDR3 residues: CASSKQGFGYGYTF. Written as DNA, the CDR3 is TGTGCCAGTAGTAAACAGGGTTTCGGCTATGGCTACACCTTC.

About this clone: Other DNA sequences in this specimen translate into the identical CDR3. The chain couples TRBV6-6 to TRBJ1-1, with D maybe TRBD1 (6 bases). There are 13 residues in the CDR3. Germline V gene sequence: CDR1 MNHNY, CDR2 SVGAGI (reference sequence). Between the trimmed V and J ends, which lost 5 bases and 1 base, there was a span of 8 bases. Here the CDR3 DNA reads TGTGCCAGCAGTCGGACAGCGAACACTGAAGCTTTCTTT. Protein product: CASSRTANTEAFF.

The chain links TRBV28 to TRBJ2-1; D unresolved. The CDR3 spans 11 residues. Trimming stripped 5 bases from V and 4 bases from J, with 3 bases between. Germline V gene sequence: CDR1 MDHEN, CDR2 SYDVKM. The CDR3: CASSEYNEQFF. CDR3 in DNA: TGTGCCAGCAGTGAGTACAATGAGCAGTTCTTC.

This clone is a singleton in its sample. The chain recombines TRBV4-3 with TRBJ1-3, with D possibly TRBD1 on 5 matching bases. This CDR3 contains 16 residues. Germline CDR1 reads LGHNA; CDR2 reads YSLEER. The ends were cut back, 0 bases at V and 1 base at J, with 10 bases in the middle. CDR3 loop: CASSQDWRGSGNTIYF. The CDR3, as DNA: TGCGCCAGCAGCCAAGATTGGAGGGGATCTGGAAACACCATATATTTT.

This rearrangement joins TRBV19 to TRBJ2-7, with TRBD1 matching over 8 bases. Germline V lookup: CDR1 LNHDA, CDR2 SQIVND (reference sequence). V shed 3 bases and J 2 bases; nucleotides not matched to a gene: 6. CDR3 length: 15 amino acids. CDR3 bases: TGTGCCAGTAGTATCCGACAGGGGACGACCTACGAGCAGTACTTC. Its translation is CASSIRQGTTYEQYF. Complete variable domain (other parts from reference TRBV19 and TRBJ2-7): DGGITQSPKYLFRKEGQNVTLSCEQNLNHDAMYWYRQDPGQGLRLIYYSQIVNDFQKGDIAEGYSVSREKKESFPLTVTSAQKNPTAFYLCASSIRQGTTYEQYFGPGTRLTVT.

The chain is built from TRBV30 and TRBJ2-6; the D gene could be TRBD1 or TRBD2 (6 bases each). From germline, CDR1 is GTSNPN and CDR2 SVGIG (reference sequence). Trimming removed 5 bases at V and 2 bases at J, with 25 bases between. This CDR3 is 19 amino acids long. CDR3 in DNA: TGTGCCTGGGGAGGGGGGACACCCTTAGGGAATCCTGGGGCCAACGTCCTGACTTTC. It codes for CAWGGGTPLGNPGANVLTF.

CDR3: CASSRDTFIYGYTF. The CDR3 DNA reads TGTGCCAGCAGCCGGGACACCTTCATCTATGGCTACACCTTC. The chain uses TRBV7-9 and TRBJ1-2; a possible D gene is TRBD1 (6 bases). V was shortened by 5 bases and J by 4 bases, with 14 bases between the two germline ends. The CDR3 has 14 residues. Germline values: CDR1 SEHNR, CDR2 FQNEAQ (reference sequence).

The chain is built from TRBV3-1 (or the pseudogene TRBV3-2) and TRBJ1-1; 7 bases agree with TRBD1. There are 14 residues in the CDR3. Germline-derived CDR1 and CDR2 are LGHDT and YNNKEL (reference sequence). The trim removed 2 bases at V and 4 bases at J, leaving 4 bases unmatched. The CDR3 sequence: CASSQPGGTTEAFF. The CDR3, as DNA: TGTGCCAGCAGCCAACCAGGGGGAACCACTGAAGCTTTCTTT.

The chain employs TRBV27 and TRBJ1-5; 9 nucleotides agree with TRBD1. With 4 bases clipped from V and 4 bases from J, the junction kept 11 bases outside the gene matches. The CDR3 loop spans 17 amino acids. The germline V gene has CDR1 MNHEY and CDR2 SMNVEV (reference sequence). The CDR3 DNA reads TGTGCCAGCAGTTCTACCCGGGACAGGGTAACTAATCAGCCCCAGCATTTT. Its translation: CASSSTRDRVTNQPQHF.

The count of this clone is one. The chain recombines TRBV7-2 with TRBJ1-1, with 7 bases lining up with TRBD1. V shed 6 bases, J shed 0 bases, and the junction held 1 base outside the gene matches. The CDR3 consists of 13 residues. Per the germline V gene, CDR1 is SGHTA and CDR2 is FQGNSA. Here the CDR3 reads CASRTGMNTEAFF. As DNA, the CDR3 is TGTGCCAGCAGGACAGGGATGAACACTGAAGCTTTCTTT.

V usage is TRBV12-3 or TRBV12-4 and J usage is TRBJ1-1, with TRBD1 matching 11 bases. V lost 5 bases to trimming and J lost 11 bases; unmatched junction nucleotides: 7. This CDR3 is built from 13 residues. The CDR3 region has the DNA TGTGCCAGCAGTCCAGGACAGGGGGCGCTGGCTTTCTTT. Its translation: CASSPGQGALAFF.

The chain is built from TRBV7-6 and TRBJ2-7; 8 positions match TRBD2. There are 15 residues in the CDR3. V was clipped by 1 base and J by 3 bases; unmatched bases: 5. Germline V gives CDR1 SGHVS, CDR2 FNYEAQ. The DNA of the CDR3 is TGTGCCAGCAGCTTAGAGCGGGGGAGTCTCTACGAGCAGTACTTC. Amino acid sequence: CASSLERGSLYEQYF.